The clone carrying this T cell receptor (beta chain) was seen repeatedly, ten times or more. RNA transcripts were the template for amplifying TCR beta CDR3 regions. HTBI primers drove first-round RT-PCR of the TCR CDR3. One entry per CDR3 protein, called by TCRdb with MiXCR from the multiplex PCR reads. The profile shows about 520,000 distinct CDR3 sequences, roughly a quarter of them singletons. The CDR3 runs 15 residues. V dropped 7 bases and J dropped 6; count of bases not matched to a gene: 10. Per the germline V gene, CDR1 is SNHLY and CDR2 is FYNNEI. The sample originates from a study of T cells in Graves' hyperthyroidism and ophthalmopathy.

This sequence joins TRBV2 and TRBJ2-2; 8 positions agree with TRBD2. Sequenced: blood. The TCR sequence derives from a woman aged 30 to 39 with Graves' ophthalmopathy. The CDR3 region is CASNYYSGVAGELFF. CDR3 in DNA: TGTGCCAGCAATTATTATAGCGGGGTTGCCGGGGAGCTGTTTTTT.